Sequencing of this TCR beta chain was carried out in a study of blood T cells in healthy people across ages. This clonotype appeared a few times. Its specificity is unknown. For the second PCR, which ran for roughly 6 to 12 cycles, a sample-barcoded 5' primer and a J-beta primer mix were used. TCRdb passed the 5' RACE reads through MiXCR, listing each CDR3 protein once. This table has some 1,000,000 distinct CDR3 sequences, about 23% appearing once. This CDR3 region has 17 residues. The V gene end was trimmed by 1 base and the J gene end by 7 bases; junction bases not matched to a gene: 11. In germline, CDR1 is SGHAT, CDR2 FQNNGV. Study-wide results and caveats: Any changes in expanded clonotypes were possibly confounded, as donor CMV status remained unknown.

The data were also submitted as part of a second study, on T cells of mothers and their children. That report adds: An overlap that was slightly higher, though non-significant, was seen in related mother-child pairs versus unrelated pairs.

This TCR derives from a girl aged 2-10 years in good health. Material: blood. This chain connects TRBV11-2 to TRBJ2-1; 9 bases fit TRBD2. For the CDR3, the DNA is TGTGCCAGCAGCTTAGTTCTTCGGGGGGCGGGAGGGAATGAGCAGTTCTTC. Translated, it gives CASSLVLRGAGGNEQFF. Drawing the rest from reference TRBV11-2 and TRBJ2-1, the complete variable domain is EAGVAQSPRYKIIEKRQSVAFWCNPISGHATLYWYQQILGQGPKLLIQFQNNGVVDDSQLPKDRFSAERLKGVDSTLKIQPAKLEDSAVYLCASSLVLRGAGGNEQFFGPGTRLTVL.